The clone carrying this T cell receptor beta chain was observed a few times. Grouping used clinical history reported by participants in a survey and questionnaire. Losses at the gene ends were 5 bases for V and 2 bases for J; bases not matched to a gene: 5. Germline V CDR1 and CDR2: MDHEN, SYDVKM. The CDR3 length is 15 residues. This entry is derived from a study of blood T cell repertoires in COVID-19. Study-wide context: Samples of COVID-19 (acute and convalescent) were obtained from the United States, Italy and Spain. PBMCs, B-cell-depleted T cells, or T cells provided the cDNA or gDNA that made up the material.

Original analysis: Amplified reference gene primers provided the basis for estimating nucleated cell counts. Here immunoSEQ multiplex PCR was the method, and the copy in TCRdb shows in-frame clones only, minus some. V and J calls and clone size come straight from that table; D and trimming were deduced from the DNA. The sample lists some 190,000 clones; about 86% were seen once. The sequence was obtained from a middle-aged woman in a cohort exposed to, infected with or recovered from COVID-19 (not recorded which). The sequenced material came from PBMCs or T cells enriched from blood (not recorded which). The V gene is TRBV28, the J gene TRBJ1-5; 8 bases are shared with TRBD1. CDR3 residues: CASSPLDRGNQPQHF. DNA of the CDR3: TGTGCCAGCAGTCCCTTGGACAGGGGCAATCAGCCCCAGCATTTT.